These 20 T cell receptor beta chains originate from one sample sequenced in a study of CD8+CD57+ T cells in acquired aplastic anemia. For CDR3 and TCR beta VDJ profiling, genomic DNA was the template used. MiXCR, applied by TCRdb to the reads, yields one record per CDR3 protein. This sample has around 400,000 distinct CDR3 sequences, with 65% to 80% found just once. The sample consisted of sorted CD4+, CD8+, or CD8+CD57+ T cells (not recorded which) from PBMCs. The source of these receptors is a human donor in good health, serving as a control.

This clonotype was found many times. The rearrangement uses TRBV20-1 and TRBJ1-2; 7 bases map to TRBD1. CDR1 is DFQATT, CDR2 SNEGSKA, per germline (reference sequence). This CDR3 has 13 residues. V lost 4 bases and J lost 4; bases outside the gene matches: 6. CDR3 DNA: TGCAGTGCTACAAGCGGGACAGCCTATGGCTACACCTTC. Translated: CSATSGTAYGYTF.

This clonotype was recorded at least ten times. V is TRBV11-2 and J is TRBJ2-3, with 8 bases that match TRBD2. V lost 5 bases to trimming and J lost 3 bases; unmatched junction nucleotides: 7. This CDR3 is built from 15 residues. The germline V gene has CDR1 SGHAT and CDR2 FQNNGV. The CDR3 nucleotides are TGTGCCAGCAGCCCATATCCTAGCGGGACAGATACGCAGTATTTT. Its translation: CASSPYPSGTDTQYF.

Note on this clonotype: The junction shows a germline mismatch at one end, possibly a read error. V usage is TRBV7-8 and J usage is TRBJ1-2; tentative D call: TRBD1 (5 bases). CDR3 length equals 14 residues. Germline V lookup: CDR1 SGHVS, CDR2 FQNEAQ. The CDR3 DNA reads TGTGCCAGCAGGGAAGCAGGGAACAATGAGCAGTACTTCTTC. It is translated as CASREAGNNEQYFF.

This clonotype was detected ten times or more. The chain links TRBV20-1 to TRBJ2-1; 9 bases agree with TRBD2. The CDR3 is 15 residues long. Germline trimming cut 8 bases from V and 0 bases from J; bases unmatched to any gene: 8. Germline V lookup: CDR1 DFQATT, CDR2 SNEGSKA (reference sequence). The CDR3 region is CSPKTSGGSYNEQFF. DNA for the CDR3: TGCAGTCCTAAGACTAGCGGTGGCTCCTACAATGAGCAGTTCTTC.

The chain has TRBV7-2 and TRBJ1-2, with D possibly matching TRBD1 (5 bases). Trimming cost V 5 bases and J 8 bases, with 21 bases left between them. CDR1 is SGHTA, CDR2 FQGNSA, per germline. The CDR3 runs 15 residues. The CDR3 nucleotides read TGTGCCAGCAGCCTTCTGCGGGACGGCGGTGGAGGCTACACCTTC. Translated, it gives CASSLLRDGGGGYTF.

This clonotype was seen repeatedly, ten times or more. This chain uses TRBV30 with TRBJ2-7; a weak D match, TRBD1 (6 bases). The CDR3 is 12 amino acids. The V gene lost 4 bases and the J gene lost 5 bases, with 12 bases spanning the gap. Germline V CDR1 and CDR2: GTSNPN, SVGIG (reference sequence). Here the CDR3 reads CAWKRQGNEQYF. The CDR3 DNA sequence: TGTGCCTGGAAAAGGCAGGGGAACGAGCAGTACTTC. Looking up the rest from reference TRBV30 and TRBJ2-7 gives the full variable domain: SQTIHQWPATLVQPVGSPLSLECTVEGTSNPNLYWYRQAAGRGLQLLFYSVGIGQISSEVPQNLSASRPQDRQFILSSKKLLLSDSGFYLCAWKRQGNEQYFGPGTRLTVT.

This sequence joins TRBV9 and TRBJ1-2, with D perhaps TRBD1 (6 bases). The V gene lost 4 bases and the J gene lost 12 bases, with 22 bases spanning the gap. From germline, CDR1 is SGDLS and CDR2 YYNGEE. The CDR3 extends over 14 amino acids. The CDR3, as DNA: TGTGCCAGCAGCCTCCTAGTCAACACCGGGGGCCACACCTTC. Translated, it gives CASSLLVNTGGHTF. Drawing the rest from reference TRBV9 and TRBJ1-2, the complete variable domain is DSGVTQTPKHLITATGQRVTLRCSPRSGDLSVYWYQQSLDQGLQFLIQYYNGEERAKGNILERFSAQQFPDLHSELNLSSLELGDSALYFCASSLLVNTGGHTFGSGTRLTVV.

This chain uses TRBV6-1 with TRBJ2-7, with D hard to call. Trimming left V 2 bases short and J 4 bases short, with 6 bases between. The CDR3 has 12 residues. The germline V gene encodes CDR1 MNHNS and CDR2 SASEGT. The CDR3 loop is CASSERAYEQYF. In nucleotides, the CDR3 is TGTGCCAGCAGTGAACGGGCTTACGAGCAGTACTTC.

The chain couples TRBV4-1 to TRBJ2-5, with D possibly matching TRBD2 (6 bases). The germline V gene has CDR1 MGHRA and CDR2 YSYEKL. V was shortened by 1 base and J by 4 bases, with 13 bases between the two germline ends. The CDR3 loop spans 15 amino acids. DNA for the CDR3: TGCGCCAGCAGCCAAGGATGGGGGGTAGGAGAGACCCAGTACTTC. This codes for CASSQGWGVGETQYF.

As concerns this clonotype: The CDR3 carries no conserved terminal phenylalanine or tryptophan, so it likely arises from a read error. The DNA is omitted, as the CDR3 cannot be located on it reliably, and the CDR3 follows TCRdb's listing. This chain connects TRBV9 to TRBJ2-6. Germline V gene lookup returns CDR1 SGDLS and CDR2 YYNGEE. The CDR3 extends over 9 residues, inclusive of both ends. CDR3: CASSVGSTS.

This clonotype was counted ten times or more. The gene calls are TRBV19 and TRBJ2-7, with 9 bases that match TRBD1. CDR3 length: 14 residues. V shed 5 bases, J shed 2 bases, and the junction held 4 bases outside the gene matches. Germline lookup yields CDR1 LNHDA and CDR2 SQIVND (reference sequence). Written as DNA, the CDR3 is TGTGCCAGTAGTCGGACAGGGGCCCCCTACGAGCAGTACTTC. The encoded protein is CASSRTGAPYEQYF.

Remarks on this clonotype: The junction departs from germline at one end; a sequencing error may be responsible. The chain uses TRBV2 and TRBJ1-6; 7 bases line up with TRBD1. The CDR3 sequence is 15 residues long. Per the germline V gene, CDR1 is SNHLY and CDR2 is FYNNEI. The CDR3 nucleotides are TGTGCCAGCAGCTTTAGGACAGGCAGGAATCAACCCCACCACTTT. Its protein is CASSFRTGRNQPHHF.

This clonotype was seen ten or more times. This chain uses TRBV6-4 with TRBJ1-2, with 7 bases identical to TRBD1. Germline CDR1 MRHNA, CDR2 SNTAGT. V shed 6 bases and J 6 bases; nucleotides not matched to a gene: 7. The CDR3 is 13 amino acids. For the CDR3, the DNA is TGTGCCAGCAGCCCTACAGGGGAGGATGGCTACACCTTC. Translating it yields CASSPTGEDGYTF.

V gene TRBV20-1 combines with J gene TRBJ1-2; D might be TRBD1 (5 bases). CDR1 is DFQATT and CDR2 is SNEGSKA in the germline V gene (reference sequence). The germline V and J ends were trimmed by 0 bases and 8 bases, with 10 bases remaining between them. The CDR3 has 12 residues. CDR3 DNA sequence: TGCAGTGCTAGAGATCTGAGGGGAGGCTACACCTTC. It translates to CSARDLRGGYTF.

For this clonotype: Lacking the conserved final phenylalanine or tryptophan, this CDR3 likely reflects a read error. Because the CDR3's place on the DNA is in doubt, the DNA is left out and the CDR3 is given as listed by TCRdb. CDR3 amino acids: CASTPGDTGAGNTL. The rearrangement joins TRBV19 to TRBJ1-2; the table's D gene call, TRBD1, was not cross checked with the DNA. From germline, CDR1 is LNHDA and CDR2 SQIVND (reference sequence). The CDR3 has 14 residues if both end residues are counted.

Remarks on this clonotype: A read error may account for a junction end that differs from germline. The rearrangement links TRBV7-3 to TRBJ2-7; 13 bases line up with TRBD2. Germline V lookup: CDR1 SGHTA, CDR2 FQGTGA. The CDR3 consists of 12 residues. The CDR3 here is CASGLAGANEQF. CDR3 DNA sequence: TGTGCCAGTGGACTAGCGGGGGCCAATGAGCAGTTC.

This clonotype occurred many times. V gene TRBV11-2 combines with J gene TRBJ1-2; D not certain. Germline CDR1 is SGHAT and CDR2 is FQNNGV. The V and J ends lost 1 base and 3 bases respectively, with 9 bases between them. This CDR3 is 14 amino acids long. CDR3 bases: TGTGCCAGCAGCTTAGTAGTTACGGACTATGGCTACACCTTC. Translated: CASSLVVTDYGYTF.

This clonotype was seen many times. The J gene is TRBJ1-1, the V gene TRBV30; D uncertain. In germline, CDR1 is GTSNPN, CDR2 SVGIG (reference sequence). The CDR3 spans 13 residues. V was trimmed by 4 bases and J by 3 bases, leaving 12 bases between them. The CDR3 loop is CAWTPNRDTEAFF. DNA of the CDR3: TGTGCCTGGACCCCCAATAGGGACACTGAAGCTTTCTTT.

This clonotype was counted many times. The J gene is TRBJ1-5, the V gene TRBV7-2, with D hard to call. V was cut by 5 bases and J by 6 bases, with 14 bases left in between. Germline-derived CDR1 and CDR2 are SGHTA and FQGNSA. The CDR3 totals 14 residues. CDR3 DNA sequence: TGTGCCAGCAGCCCGCCCCTCGGACGTCAGCCCCAGCATTTT. Protein: CASSPPLGRQPQHF. Full variable domain (missing parts from reference TRBV7-2 and TRBJ1-5): GAGVSQSPSNKVTEKGKDVELRCDPISGHTALYWYRQSLGQGLEFLIYFQGNSAPDKSGLPSDRFSAERTGGSVSTLTIQRTQQEDSAVYLCASSPPLGRQPQHFGDGTRLSIL.

On this clonotype: The junction does not match germline at one end; this may be a read error. The chain combines TRBV2 with TRBJ2-3; D is possibly TRBD2 (6 bases). From germline, CDR1 is SNHLY and CDR2 FYNNEI. The CDR3 is 14 residues long. For the CDR3, the DNA is TGCACCAGCAGGCGGGATAGGGTCGCAGATACGCAGTATTTT. Translating gives CTSRRDRVADTQYF.